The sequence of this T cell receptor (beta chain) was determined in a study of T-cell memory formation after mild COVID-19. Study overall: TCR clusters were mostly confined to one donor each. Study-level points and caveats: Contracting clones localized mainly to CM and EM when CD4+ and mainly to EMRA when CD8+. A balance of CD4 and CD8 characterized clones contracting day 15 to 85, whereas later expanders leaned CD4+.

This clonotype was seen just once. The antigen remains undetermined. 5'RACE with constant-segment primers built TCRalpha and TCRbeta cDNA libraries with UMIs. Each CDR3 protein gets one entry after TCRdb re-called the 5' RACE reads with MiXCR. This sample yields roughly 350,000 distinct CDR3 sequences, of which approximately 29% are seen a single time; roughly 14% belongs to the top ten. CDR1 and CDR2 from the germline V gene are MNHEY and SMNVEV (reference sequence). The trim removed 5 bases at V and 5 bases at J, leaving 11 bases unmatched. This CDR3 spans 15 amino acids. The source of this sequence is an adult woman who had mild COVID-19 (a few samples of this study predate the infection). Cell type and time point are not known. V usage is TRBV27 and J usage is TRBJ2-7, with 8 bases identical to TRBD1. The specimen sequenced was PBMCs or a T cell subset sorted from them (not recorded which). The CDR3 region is CASSKGTPGGHEQYF. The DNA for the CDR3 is TGTGCCAGCAGTAAAGGGACTCCAGGGGGCCACGAGCAGTACTTC.